This T cell receptor (beta chain) was identified during a study of shared clonotypes between healthy human individuals (dated by TCRdb to about 2020). Background for the entire study: The cohort comprised two women and a few men aged 18 to 49 years. Per donor, leukapheresis produced somewhere between about 0.8 and 9 billion PBMCs. For each donor, three plates each were used for CD4 naive and CD4 memory, two plates were used for CD8 naive, and one plate was used for CD8 memory. To increase sequencing depth and limit assay-specific biases, TCR repertoire library preparation and sequencing were carried out by different laboratories using diverse techniques. To estimate repertoire size and how much clonotype sharing occurs between individuals, the study deeply sequenced the blood TCR repertoires of 4 to 6 healthy adults.

On the study overall, not on this receptor specifically: When a handful of donors were compared, the shared fraction of clonotypes was around 4.6% for naive CD4, 3% to 4% for naive CD8, 2% to 2.5% for memory CD4, and 0.35% to 0.5% for memory CD8. The small number of donors limited the genetic and exposure-history diversity represented. Incomplete sequencing was indicated by rarefaction of sorted-subset datasets, despite the large sequencing depth. Sampling was limited to blood, and TCR repertoires in tissue likely differ from TCR repertoires in blood. Naive subsets generally had larger estimated clonotype richness than memory subsets. Pairwise subsampling indicated that sequencing depth was expected to affect the degree of clonotype sharing among donors. Clonotypes shared by all four sorted-subset donors showed higher generation probabilities than non-shared clonotypes.

Donors were healthy HIV-negative adults with no recently reported acute infections or vaccinations. Only Caucasian adults living in Nashville, Tennessee, USA were represented among the donors. CD4+ T cells were enriched by magnetic negative selection; naive cells were then positively selected on CD45RA, and the negative fraction formed the memory subset. After blood collection by leukapheresis, PBMCs were isolated using Ficoll-Histopaque density gradient centrifugation and then cryopreserved in the vapor phase of liquid nitrogen. Analytical flow cytometry was used to check the purity and quantity of every magnetically sorted T cell population. From each sorted fraction, genomic DNA was isolated and quantified by UV absorbance on a Nanodrop 2000c. Using the deep immunoSEQ assay, TCR CDR3 regions were amplified from genomic DNA by multiplex PCR. Extracted genomic DNA from each cell subset was distributed evenly across all wells of several immunoSEQ 96-well plates, and each plate was treated as a replicate. Each replicate PCR for sorted subsets received around 0.2 ug genomic DNA, equal to tens of thousands of T cell genomes. The purified libraries were quantified using a Qubit 3.0 fluorometer, sized with a Bioanalyzer 2100, and then quantified again using the KAPA Library Quantification kit. Each immunoSEQ 96-well plate was sequenced on its own single-read 150-cycle Illumina NextSeq 550 flow cell. As for the authors' bioinformatics: Because the immunoSEQ output included only junctional sequences and no quality scores, the filtering could not be the same as the filtering used for full-length reads. Sequences were annotated with PyIR, a Python wrapper for IgBLAST v1.9, using IMGT germline references to assign V/J genes and CDR3. Any read was removed if the V/J assignment was weak (E-value above 1e-6), the CDR3 was missing, or the read contained stop codons, out-of-frame junctions, or ambiguous translated residues. V3J clonotypes were defined by identical inferred V gene, J gene, and CDR3 amino acid sequence. To compute the percentage overlap between repertoires, the number of shared unique clonotypes was divided by the size of the smaller repertoire. Richness of each repertoire was evaluated using RTK rarefaction, the Chao1 estimator, and Recon v2.1 estimates of unobserved clonotypes. OLGA was used to compute generation probabilities for all TCRbeta clonotypes that the gDNA method yielded from a handful of donors. TCRdb limited this immuneACCESS table to in-frame rearrangements with V and J called. A share of clones is missing; checked studies link under half to unresolved V genes, and the rest is unexplained. V and J calls and clone size are as listed in that table; D and trimming were resolved from the DNA. Counted in this sample were 2 million to 2.5 million clones; approximately 96% of them appeared once. The ten biggest clones cover approximately 0.13% of the sample.

V is shortened by 1 base, J by 0 bases, and the region joining them spans 2 bases. The CDR3 contains 13 residues, cysteine and phenylalanine counted. Of the read, only the CDR3 DNA is kept; its 39 bases are in frame from base 1. As encoded in the germline V gene, CDR1 is SGHVS while CDR2 is FNYEAQ. Note on this clone: The target of this receptor is not known. Per-nucleotide qualities are absent, and no much larger clonotype sits a single base away. Additional DNA sequences in this sample encode the identical CDR3.

Recombination connected TRBV7-6 to TRBJ2-3; the D gene lacks a confident call. Sequencing was done on a sample of naive CD4+ T cells sorted from blood. In light of the paper, this sample's cell subset or site label describes: CD45RA+ positively selected. This receptor was obtained from a young man in good health. The DNA sequence reads TGTGCCAGCAGCTTAGGCAGCACAGATACGCAGTATTTT. It is translated as CASSLGSTDTQYF.